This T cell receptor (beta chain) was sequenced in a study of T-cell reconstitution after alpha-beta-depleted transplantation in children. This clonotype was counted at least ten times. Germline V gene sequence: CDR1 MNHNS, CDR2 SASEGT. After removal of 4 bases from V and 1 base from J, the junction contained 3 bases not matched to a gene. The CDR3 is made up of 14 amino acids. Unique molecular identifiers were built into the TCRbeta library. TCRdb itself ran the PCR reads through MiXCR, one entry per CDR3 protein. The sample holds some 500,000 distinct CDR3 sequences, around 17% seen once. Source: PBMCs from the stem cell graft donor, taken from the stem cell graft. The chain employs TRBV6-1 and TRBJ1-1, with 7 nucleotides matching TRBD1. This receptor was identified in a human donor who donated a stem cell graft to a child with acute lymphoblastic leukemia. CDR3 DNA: TGTGCCAGCAGTGGAGGGACAGCGAACACTGAAGCTTTCTTT. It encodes CASSGGTANTEAFF.